The entry below gives a single TCR beta chain sequence along with its context. Its antigen remains unidentified. No base quality values were provided; no much bigger clone lies one nucleotide off. Blood samples were collected up to 4 times in the first month after transplant and then at least monthly when available. The data are from a study of graft-versus-host responses after intestinal transplantation (dated by TCRdb to the early 2020s). In terms of the full investigation: The transplants that recipients got were multivisceral, liver-intestinal, or isolated intestinal. The cohort enrolled 20 to 25 intestinal transplant recipients, one of whom was a retransplant, and a few patients without pretransplant specimens were excluded. A peak of at least 4% donor T cells among recipient peripheral blood mononuclear cells was the definition used for donor T cell macrochimerism. After intestinal transplantation, graft-versus-host and host-versus-graft alloreactive T cell clones were followed in the graft, circulation and bone marrow using bulk TCR-beta CDR3 sequencing. Samples from a few later patients were sequenced in-house on an Illumina MiSeq with MiXCR processing rather than by the commercial service. To identify alloreactive clones, pre-transplant mixed lymphocyte reaction products were sequenced and compared with unstimulated pre-transplant donor and recipient T cells. Every recipient was given anti-thymocyte globulin induction, followed by 3 to 4 years of maintenance tacrolimus and steroids.

Preparation of the library involved the immunoSEQ multiplex PCR assay. For most patients, genomic DNA was subjected to high-throughput TCR-beta CDR3 sequencing by Adaptive Biotechnologies. As for the authors' bioinformatics: TCR sequencing data were retrieved from Adaptive's ImmunoSEQ software for around 19 patients, whereas a few other patients were processed with MiXCR and VDJtools. CDR3 nucleotide sequences shared between donor and recipient were removed because their origin could not be assigned. To count as alloreactive, a clone needed at least 2-fold expansion over unstimulated cells and a minimum CFSE-low frequency of 0.002% (template counts) or 0.001% (read counts). Clones were considered mappable if detected in sequenced pre-transplant spleen, lymph node, or MLR CFSE-low populations of the donor or recipient. The cumulative frequency of alloreactive clones was calculated as a percentage of all sequences, weighted by copy number. In its TCRdb copy, this immuneACCESS table keeps in-frame sequences only and misses some clones. Where compared with another copy, unresolved V genes explain less than half of these, and the others have no known cause. From that table come the V and J calls and clone size; the DNA was used to work out D and trimming. In this sample the table shows 40,000 or so clones, nearly 90% of which occur a single time. Of the sample, around 6.9% is held by the ten largest clones.

The full study reports these points: Early after transplant, peak levels of circulating GvH clones were found to be associated with declines in HvG clones. Patients with donor T cell macrochimerism had high GvH to HvG T cell clonal ratios in their allografts. GvH clones were detected in recipient bone marrow, and some appeared earlier in ileal mucosa or blood, consistent with an intestinal mucosal origin. The relatively low number and heterogeneity of intestinal transplant patients limited the conclusions.

V drops 1 base and J drops 0 bases, leaving 14 bases in between. Taken from cysteine to phenylalanine, the CDR3 has 17 residues. The kept DNA is CDR3 alone, 51 bases in frame from the first base. The germline V gene gives CDR1 as MGHRA and CDR2 as YSYEKL. The clonotype comes from a human patient who received an intestinal transplant, so some T cells may come from the graft donor. This specimen consisted of PBMCs, obtained roughly 270 days after transplant. The V and J genes are TRBV4-1 and TRBJ2-3; no confident D gene assignment can be made. The CDR3 has the sequence CASSQVYSASSTDTQYF. In nucleotides, the sequence is TGCGCCAGCAGCCAAGTTTACAGTGCCTCTAGCACAGATACGCAGTATTTT.